These 29 T cell receptor beta chains were sequenced from one sample in a study of CD8+ T cells in alopecia areata. Isolated RNA was reverse transcribed into cDNA used as the sequencing template. The table came from immunoSEQ multiplex PCR; TCRdb's copy has only in-frame clones and leaves some out. The sample lists 150,000 or so clones; 58% were seen once. Regarding treatment: oral pan-JAK inhibitor, 5-10 mg twice daily. This specimen was CD4+ T cells sorted from blood, taken at roughly week 58, from a patient treated with tofacitinib. These receptors all come from a human donor with alopecia areata.

This clone came up a few times. This chain connects TRBV6-1 to TRBJ2-7; D perhaps matches TRBD2 (6 bases). The V end lost 7 bases, the J end lost 3 bases, and 16 bases lay between the germline ends. Per the germline V gene, CDR1 is MNHNS and CDR2 is SASEGT. The CDR3 has 14 residues. This CDR3 is CASTWTGSNYEQYF. CDR3 sequence (DNA): TGTGCCAGCACATGGACCGGGAGCAACTACGAGCAGTACTTC.

The chain carries TRBV4-1 and TRBJ2-5; 7 nucleotides align to TRBD2. There are 13 residues in the CDR3. J was trimmed by 5 bases and V by 1 base; bases with no gene match: 1. Germline V gives CDR1 MGHRA, CDR2 YSYEKL. The DNA of the CDR3 is TGCGCCAGCAGCCAAGCCGGGGGGGAGACCCAGTACTTC. This codes for CASSQAGGETQYF.

V and J are TRBV15 and TRBJ1-6, with D unclear. Trimming shortened V by 0 bases and J by 10 bases, and 4 bases separated the two germline ends. The CDR3 extends over 12 amino acids. Germline assignment: CDR1 LNHNV and CDR2 YYDKDF (reference sequence). CDR3 region: CATSRDASPLHF. CDR3 sequence (DNA): TGTGCCACCAGCAGAGATGCCTCACCCCTCCACTTT.

This sequence joins TRBV4-1 and TRBJ1-1; D is unresolved. The CDR3 extends over 13 amino acids. Germline lookup yields CDR1 MGHRA and CDR2 YSYEKL. Between the trimmed V and J ends, which lost 4 bases and 2 bases, there was a span of 8 bases. The DNA for the CDR3 is TGCGCCAGCAGCCGGGGAGAAAACACTGAAGCTTTCTTT. This gives the protein CASSRGENTEAFF.

The chain joins TRBV29-1 to TRBJ2-7; D gene ambiguous. The germline V and J ends were trimmed by 6 bases and 3 bases, with 12 bases remaining between them. The CDR3 loop spans 12 amino acids. Germline assignment: CDR1 SQVTM and CDR2 ANQGSEA. The CDR3 loop reads CSVQSPYYEQYF. CDR3 DNA: TGCAGCGTCCAAAGCCCCTACTACGAGCAGTACTTC.

The sample holds a few counts of this clone. The gene calls are TRBV29-1 and TRBJ2-5; 10 bases align to TRBD1. Germline CDR1 is SQVTM and CDR2 is ANQGSEA. V lost 7 bases, J lost 4 bases, and 3 bases stayed unmatched. This CDR3 region has 12 residues. CDR3 in amino acids: CSARQGAETQYF. The CDR3 DNA sequence: TGCAGCGCCAGACAGGGGGCAGAGACCCAGTACTTC.

The chain recombines TRBV29-1 with TRBJ1-1; 9 nucleotides match TRBD1. Germline V lookup: CDR1 SQVTM, CDR2 ANQGSEA. Trimming at V came to 7 bases and at J to 4 bases, leaving 10 bases not matched to a gene. CDR3 length: 14 residues. The CDR3 reads CSARGQGSFTEAFF. The CDR3 nucleotides read TGCAGCGCCCGGGGACAGGGATCGTTCACTGAAGCTTTCTTT. The variable domain in full, completed from reference TRBV29-1 and TRBJ1-1, reads SAVISQKPSRDICQRGTSLTIQCQVDSQVTMMFWYRQQPGQSLTLIATANQGSEATYESGFVIDKFPISRPNLTFSTLTVSNMSPEDSSIYLCSARGQGSFTEAFFGQGTRLTVV.

The chain couples TRBV4-1 to TRBJ2-7; D possibly corresponds to TRBD2 (6 bases). CDR1 is MGHRA, CDR2 YSYEKL, per germline. This CDR3 is 18 amino acids long. Trimming took off 4 bases at V and 2 bases at J, with 24 bases between the two ends. CDR3 region: CASSPSLVAAGLAYEQYF. Written as DNA, the CDR3 is TGCGCCAGCAGCCCGTCCCTCGTTGCGGCGGGGCTCGCCTACGAGCAGTACTTC.

The rearrangement links TRBV5-1 to TRBJ1-4; tentative D call: TRBD1 (6 bases). The CDR3 extends over 14 amino acids. V was trimmed by 7 bases and J by 5 bases, leaving 15 bases between them. Germline V CDR1 and CDR2: SGHRS, YFSETQ. This chain's CDR3 is CASATGNLNEKLFF. CDR3 in DNA: TGCGCCAGCGCCACAGGGAATCTAAATGAAAAACTGTTTTTT.

This clone has just a few counts. This sequence joins TRBV7-2 and TRBJ1-2; D remains unclear. CDR3 size: 13 residues. Trimming took off 5 bases at V and 5 bases at J, with 12 bases between the two ends. Per the germline V gene, CDR1 is SGHTA and CDR2 is FQGNSA. In DNA form, the CDR3 reads TGTGCCAGCAGCCGTAGACAAGCTTATGGCTACACCTTC. Its translation is CASSRRQAYGYTF.

The genes are TRBV25-1 and TRBJ2-1; 11 nucleotides agree with TRBD2. The CDR3 covers 14 residues. The germline gives CDR1 MGHDK, CDR2 SYGVNS. J lost 6 bases, V lost 4 bases, and 2 bases had no gene match. In DNA, the CDR3 is TGTGCCAGCAGTGTAGCGGGGGGGCCCAATGAGCAGTTCTTC. Residues: CASSVAGGPNEQFF.

The V gene is TRBV23-1, the J gene TRBJ2-5; D may be TRBD1 or TRBD2 (5 bases each). TRBV23-1 is labeled an ORF, and its function is uncertain. Trimming took 7 bases from V and 5 from J, leaving 14 bases between them. This CDR3 region has 13 residues. The CDR3: CASTRTRGETQYF. The CDR3 region has the DNA TGCGCCAGCACCAGGACCCGGGGCGAGACCCAGTACTTC.

This sequence joins TRBV29-1 and TRBJ2-5; no firm D call. This CDR3 contains 12 residues. Germline V CDR1 and CDR2: SQVTM, ANQGSEA. Trimming pared 4 bases from V and 1 base from J, leaving 7 bases between. CDR3 nucleotides: TGCAGCGTTGTTTGGTCCCAAGAGACCCAGTACTTC. Residues: CSVVWSQETQYF.

The chain has TRBV7-9 and TRBJ2-5, with 7 positions matching TRBD1. J lost 3 bases, V lost 1 base, and 11 bases had no gene match. This CDR3 spans 17 amino acids. Germline CDR1 and CDR2: SEHNR and FQNEAQ (reference sequence). The CDR3 loop reads CASSLEGGRVIEETQYF. Written as DNA, the CDR3 is TGTGCCAGCAGCTTAGAAGGGGGCAGGGTAATCGAAGAGACCCAGTACTTC.

The chain links TRBV9 to TRBJ2-3; D not resolved. V lost 4 bases and J lost 1, with 7 bases in between. The CDR3 runs to 13 residues. CDR1 is SGDLS, CDR2 YYNGEE, per germline. In nucleotides, the CDR3 is TGTGCCAGCAGCCCCCAGGGCACAGATACGCAGTATTTT. Its protein is CASSPQGTDTQYF.

The chain links TRBV5-1 to TRBJ2-7, with D uncertain. Germline lookup yields CDR1 SGHRS and CDR2 YFSETQ. The CDR3 loop spans 13 amino acids. Trimming took 3 bases from V and 2 from J, leaving 9 bases between them. CDR3 loop: CASSSASTYEQYF. The CDR3, as DNA: TGCGCCAGCAGCTCGGCCAGTACCTACGAGCAGTACTTC.

The chain joins TRBV9 to TRBJ2-5; TRBD1 might be the D (5 bases). CDR3 length equals 13 residues. Trimming left V 0 bases short and J 5 bases short, with 8 bases between. Germline values: CDR1 SGDLS, CDR2 YYNGEE. The CDR3 spells CASSVATAETQYF. The CDR3 DNA reads as TGTGCCAGCAGCGTAGCGACAGCCGAGACCCAGTACTTC. The full variable domain, rest sourced from reference TRBV9 and TRBJ2-5, is DSGVTQTPKHLITATGQRVTLRCSPRSGDLSVYWYQQSLDQGLQFLIQYYNGEERAKGNILERFSAQQFPDLHSELNLSSLELGDSALYFCASSVATAETQYFGPGTRLLVL.

In this sample, this clone turned up once. The chain is built from TRBV19 and TRBJ1-2; no clear D gene. This CDR3 is built from 13 residues. The germline gives CDR1 LNHDA, CDR2 SQIVND (reference sequence). V lost 6 bases and J lost 1, with 9 bases in between. The CDR3 spells CASSPGVNYGYTF. The CDR3 bases are TGTGCCAGTAGCCCAGGTGTTAACTATGGCTACACCTTC.

This chain links TRBV10-3 with TRBJ2-5; D unresolved. Germline lookup yields CDR1 ENHRY and CDR2 SYGVKD. The CDR3 runs 12 residues. Trimming left V 8 bases short and J 5 bases short, with 12 bases between. CDR3: CAIGPATETQYF. CDR3 in DNA: TGTGCCATCGGCCCAGCGACGGAGACCCAGTACTTC.

The chain combines TRBV9 with TRBJ1-3; tentative D call: TRBD1 (5 bases). Germline V gives CDR1 SGDLS, CDR2 YYNGEE. The length of the CDR3 is 15 residues. Trimming took off 3 bases at V and 0 bases at J, with 10 bases between the two ends. The CDR3 nucleotides read TGTGCCAGCAGCGGGACACTTAACTCTGGAAACACCATATATTTT. It specifies CASSGTLNSGNTIYF.

This clone was seen only a few times. This chain links TRBV19 with TRBJ1-6, with D possibly TRBD1 on 5 matching bases. V lost 10 bases to trimming and J lost 0 bases, with 13 bases between them. The CDR3 loop spans 15 amino acids. Germline V CDR1 and CDR2: LNHDA, SQIVND (reference sequence). CDR3: CATSTAYSYNSPLHF. The CDR3 nucleotides are TGTGCCACTTCGACAGCCTACTCCTATAATTCACCCCTCCACTTT.

This rearrangement joins TRBV5-4 to TRBJ2-3, with D possibly being TRBD1 (5 bases). From germline, CDR1 is SGHNT and CDR2 YYREEE (reference sequence). The CDR3 is 13 residues long. V gave up 4 bases and J gave up 5 bases, with 11 bases separating them. This CDR3 is CASSVKGEDTQYF. DNA for the CDR3: TGTGCCAGCAGCGTCAAAGGGGAAGATACGCAGTATTTT.

The chain uses TRBV6-5 and TRBJ2-7; the D is unclear. Germline-derived CDR1 and CDR2 are MNHEY and SVGAGI. CDR3 size: 13 residues. Trimming shortened V by 0 bases and J by 6 bases, and 9 bases separated the two germline ends. The CDR3 DNA sequence: TGTGCCAGCAGTTACTCGATCTTGGCCGAGCAGTACTTC. This codes for CASSYSILAEQYF.

The chain has TRBV7-9 and TRBJ2-1; D is possibly TRBD2 (6 bases). The germline V gene has CDR1 SEHNR and CDR2 FQNEAQ (reference sequence). V was shortened by 8 bases and J by 0 bases, with 11 bases between the two germline ends. The CDR3 loop spans 14 amino acids. The CDR3 spells CASARDSSYNEQFF. The CDR3 DNA reads as TGTGCCAGCGCCCGGGACTCCTCCTACAATGAGCAGTTCTTC.

The rearrangement joins TRBV6-6 to TRBJ1-1; D is uncertain. The CDR3 consists of 12 residues. From germline, CDR1 is MNHNY and CDR2 SVGAGI (reference sequence). With 0 bases removed from V and 7 bases from J, the gap between germline ends came to 6 bases. The CDR3: CASSYSRGEAFF. In nucleotides, the CDR3 is TGTGCCAGCAGTTACTCGCGGGGTGAAGCTTTCTTT.

V usage is TRBV25-1 and J usage is TRBJ2-7, with D unresolved. In germline, CDR1 is MGHDK, CDR2 SYGVNS. This CDR3 region has 11 residues. Trimming pared 6 bases from V and 3 bases from J, leaving 6 bases between. The CDR3 DNA sequence: TGTGCCAGCAGGGCTGACTACGAGCAGTACTTC. Residues: CASRADYEQYF.

The chain uses TRBV2 and TRBJ2-7; tentatively, D is TRBD1 (6 bases). V was cut by 7 bases and J by 12 bases, with 22 bases left in between. Germline V gene sequence: CDR1 SNHLY, CDR2 FYNNEI. There are 13 residues in the CDR3. CDR3 DNA sequence: TGTGCCAGCACGGTCGAAGGGACACCCCTAAGGTACTTC. Protein sequence: CASTVEGTPLRYF. Drawing the rest from reference TRBV2 and TRBJ2-7, the complete variable domain is EPEVTQTPSHQVTQMGQEVILRCVPISNHLYFYWYRQILGQKVEFLVSFYNNEISEKSEIFDDQFSVERPDGSNFTLKIRSTKLEDSAMYFCASTVEGTPLRYFGPGTRLTVT.

CDR3 in DNA: TGTGCCAGCAGTTACTCCCTGACAGGCACCTACGAGCAGTACTTC. Its translation is CASSYSLTGTYEQYF. V and J are TRBV6-5 and TRBJ2-7; maybe TRBD1 (6 bases). V dropped 0 bases and J dropped 2 bases, with 11 bases sitting between them. CDR3 size: 15 residues. Germline V gene sequence: CDR1 MNHEY, CDR2 SVGAGI.

This clone was observed a few times. The V and J genes are TRBV25-1 and TRBJ1-1, with 7 bases lining up with TRBD1. The CDR3 totals 15 residues. Per germline, CDR1 MGHDK and CDR2 SYGVNS. V lost 1 base, J lost 6 bases, and 8 bases stayed unmatched. The chain's CDR3 is CASSESQGGRAEAFF. The DNA of the CDR3 is TGTGCCAGCAGTGAATCCCAGGGGGGAAGGGCTGAAGCTTTCTTT.